Below, 13 T cell receptor beta chains from the same sample are listed, as sequenced in a study of T cell responses to AZD1222 COVID-19 vaccine. The method was immunoSEQ multiplex PCR; TCRdb's version includes in-frame clones alone and lacks a portion of them. The profile shows some 150,000 clones, approximately 92% of them singletons. The source was peripheral blood, collected on day 0 of AZD1222 vaccination. The receptors originated from an adult in good health.

This chain connects TRBV5-1 to TRBJ1-4; maybe TRBD1 (5 bases). The CDR3 is made up of 16 amino acids. V dropped 4 bases and J dropped 7 bases, with 20 bases sitting between them. The germline V gene encodes CDR1 SGHRS and CDR2 YFSETQ. CDR3 sequence reads: CASSPSGGTLGEKLFF. In nucleotides, the CDR3 is TGCGCCAGCAGCCCCTCCGGCGGGACGTTAGGTGAAAAACTGTTTTTT.

This clone has just one count. J is TRBJ2-5 and V is TRBV5-1; TRBD2 matches at 16 bases. The length of the CDR3 is 17 residues. CDR1 is SGHRS and CDR2 is YFSETQ in the germline V gene. J gave up 2 bases and V 5 bases, and 6 bases lay outside the gene matches. For the CDR3, the DNA is TGCGCCAGCAGTTCCGGGACTAGCGGGAGGGTTCAAGAGACCCAGTACTTC. Translating it yields CASSSGTSGRVQETQYF.

This clone was seen once. The genes are TRBV30 and TRBJ2-7; D is tentatively TRBD1 or TRBD2 (7 bases each). Trimming removed 7 bases from V and 2 bases from J, with 24 bases in between. Germline V CDR1 and CDR2: GTSNPN, SVGIG (reference sequence). CDR3 length: 16 amino acids. The CDR3 region has the DNA TGTGCCTATGCCCCGGGGGGACAGCAATTCACCTACGAGCAGTACTTC. Translated, it gives CAYAPGGQQFTYEQYF.

This sequence joins TRBV28 and TRBJ1-2, with 9 positions matching TRBD1. The trim removed 6 bases at V and 7 bases at J, leaving 9 bases unmatched. Germline CDR1 reads MDHEN; CDR2 reads SYDVKM. The CDR3 spans 14 residues. For the CDR3, the DNA is TGTGCCAGCAGCCTTACCGGGACAGGGTTTGGCTACACCTTC. It translates to CASSLTGTGFGYTF.

V usage is TRBV7-2 and J usage is TRBJ2-7; D possibly uses TRBD1 or TRBD2 (6 bases each). With 3 bases removed from V and 2 bases from J, the gap between germline ends came to 17 bases. The CDR3 has 16 residues. Germline assignment: CDR1 SGHTA and CDR2 FQGNSA. The CDR3 loop is CASSFSRGLGAYEQYF. The CDR3 DNA is TGTGCCAGCAGCTTTTCCAGGGGACTTGGGGCCTACGAGCAGTACTTC.

The CDR3 is CASTYIGARSGNTIYF. The DNA for the CDR3 is TGTGCCAGCACCTACATCGGGGCCCGCTCTGGAAACACCATATATTTT. V usage is TRBV2 and J usage is TRBJ1-3, with D perhaps matching TRBD1 (5 bases). V was clipped by 7 bases and J by 0 bases, with 16 bases between them. The CDR3 extends over 16 amino acids. The germline CDR1 and CDR2 sequences are SNHLY and FYNNEI.

The chain combines TRBV9 with TRBJ1-2; tentatively, D is TRBD1 (5 bases). The CDR3 is made up of 15 amino acids. V was clipped by 6 bases and J by 4 bases, with 19 bases between them. In germline, CDR1 is SGDLS, CDR2 YYNGEE. This CDR3 reads CASTPSLRGTYGYTF. The DNA for the CDR3 is TGTGCCAGCACCCCCTCCCTAAGGGGTACCTATGGCTACACCTTC.

The gene calls are TRBV28 and TRBJ2-7; 11 bases fit TRBD2. This CDR3 has 14 amino acids. Trimming at V came to 7 bases and at J to 6 bases, leaving 8 bases not matched to a gene. In germline, CDR1 is MDHEN, CDR2 SYDVKM. CDR3 in amino acids: CASNLLAGAVEQYF. The CDR3 DNA follows: TGTGCCAGCAACCTACTAGCGGGAGCCGTCGAGCAGTACTTC.

This rearrangement joins TRBV4-2 to TRBJ2-1; weak D call: TRBD1 (6 bases). The CDR3 covers 17 residues. Per germline, CDR1 LGHNA and CDR2 YNFKEQ. With 2 bases removed from V and 2 bases from J, the gap between germline ends came to 16 bases. CDR3 in amino acids: CASSQNPLGAPYNEQFF. The CDR3 nucleotides are TGTGCCAGCAGCCAAAACCCGTTGGGGGCACCCTACAATGAGCAGTTCTTC.

The sample holds a few counts of this clone. This chain joins TRBV29-1 and TRBJ1-5; TRBD1 is a possible D gene (5 bases). Trimming removed 4 bases from V and 5 bases from J, with 6 bases in between. Germline V gene data show CDR1 as SQVTM and CDR2 as ANQGSEA. The CDR3 has 11 residues. The DNA for the CDR3 is TGCAGCGTTGGGGGGGATCAGCCCCAGCATTTT. Translation: CSVGGDQPQHF.

This chain links TRBV18 with TRBJ1-2; D unclear. Germline V CDR1 and CDR2: KGHSH, LQKENI. The CDR3 totals 13 residues. Trimming stripped 6 bases from V and 1 base from J, with 9 bases between. CDR3 sequence: CASSPDNNYGYTF. The CDR3 DNA follows: TGTGCCAGCTCCCCAGATAATAACTATGGCTACACCTTC.

The chain couples TRBV25-1 to TRBJ2-3; D not resolved. CDR1 MGHDK and CDR2 SYGVNS come from the germline V gene. The ends were cut back, 1 base at V and 4 bases at J, with 12 bases in the middle. This CDR3 has 15 residues. For the CDR3, the DNA is TGTGCCAGCAGTGAATCCGAGCCGGGCCCAGATACGCAGTATTTT. Its protein is CASSESEPGPDTQYF. Full variable domain (outside the CDR3, taken from reference TRBV25-1 and TRBJ2-3): EADIYQTPRYLVIGTGKKITLECSQTMGHDKMYWYQQDPGMELHLIHYSYGVNSTEKGDLSSESTVSRIRTEHFPLTLESARPSHTSQYLCASSESEPGPDTQYFGPGTRLTVL.

The gene calls are TRBV5-1 and TRBJ2-2; unclear D gene. From germline, CDR1 is SGHRS and CDR2 YFSETQ. The CDR3 is 13 amino acids. Trimming pared 4 bases from V and 7 bases from J, leaving 11 bases between. CDR3 in amino acids: CASSPLPGGELFF. CDR3 nucleotides: TGCGCCAGCAGCCCCCTCCCGGGCGGGGAGCTGTTTTTT. The full variable domain, completed using reference TRBV5-1 and TRBJ2-2, is KAGVTQTPRYLIKTRGQQVTLSCSPISGHRSVSWYQQTPGQGLQFLFEYFSETQRNKGNFPGRFSGRQFSNSRSEMNVSTLELGDSALYLCASSPLPGGELFFGEGSRLTVL.